One TCR beta chain is described in this entry. Antigen: not known. Each CDR3 protein is one row after TCRdb ran MiXCR on the 5' RACE reads. The sample has a few hundred thousand distinct CDR3 sequences, approximately 4% seen once; the top ten hold just under 25%. This entry belongs to a study of T cells after yellow fever vaccination. Study observations and caveats: Subsequent booster samples again held most clones from primary vaccination (96% CD4, roughly 88% CD8).

Trimming cost V 4 bases and J 5 bases, with 14 bases left between them. CDR1 DFQATT and CDR2 SNEGSKA come from the germline V gene (reference sequence). This CDR3 contains 14 residues. This clonotype was obtained from a man between 18 and 29 years old who received the YFV17D yellow fever vaccine. Sample: PBMCs, taken 5 days after the yellow fever booster vaccination. J is TRBJ2-2 and V is TRBV20-1; D is uncertain. CDR3 sequence (DNA): TGCAGTGCTATACCGACCGCGAGAACCGGGGAGCTGTTTTTT. Its translation is CSAIPTARTGELFF.